These 9 T cell receptor beta chains came from one sample sequenced in a study of blood T cell repertoires in COVID-19. Repertoires were generated with immunoSEQ multiplex PCR, while TCRdb's copy carries only in-frame clones and drops some. Of approximately 140,000 clones in the sample, 87% were seen once. The source material was peripheral blood. These receptor sequences come from a woman aged 55-69 years with active or convalescent COVID-19.

The chain uses TRBV30 and TRBJ2-1; no clear D. V lost 3 bases to trimming and J lost 8 bases, with 11 bases between them. CDR3 length equals 12 residues. Germline V gives CDR1 GTSNPN, CDR2 SVGIG (reference sequence). CDR3 residues: CAWSRQVDEQFF. The CDR3 DNA reads as TGTGCCTGGAGCCGACAAGTCGATGAGCAGTTCTTC.

The chain carries TRBV5-4 and TRBJ1-1; no clear D gene. Trimming stripped 0 bases from V and 1 base from J, with 7 bases between. This CDR3 has 14 amino acids. Germline V gene data show CDR1 as SGHNT and CDR2 as YYREEE (reference sequence). The CDR3 DNA sequence: TGTGCCAGCAGCTTGGATGGGCCGAACACTGAAGCTTTCTTT. It translates to CASSLDGPNTEAFF. Full variable domain (missing parts from reference TRBV5-4 and TRBJ1-1): ETGVTQSPTHLIKTRGQQVTLRCSSQSGHNTVSWYQQALGQGPQFIFQYYREEENGRGNFPPRFSGLQFPNYSSELNVNALELDDSALYLCASSLDGPNTEAFFGQGTRLTVV.

The rearrangement links TRBV30 to TRBJ2-1, with 8 nucleotides matching TRBD2. With 7 bases clipped from V and 6 bases from J, the junction kept 14 bases outside the gene matches. Germline CDR1 is GTSNPN and CDR2 is SVGIG (reference sequence). This CDR3 comprises 15 residues. CDR3 amino acids: CAYTNAGGFFNEQFF. Written as DNA, the CDR3 is TGTGCCTACACAAACGCGGGGGGCTTTTTCAATGAGCAGTTCTTC.

The V and J genes are TRBV6-2 or TRBV6-3 and TRBJ1-2; D uncertain. The CDR3 spans 14 residues. Germline values: CDR1 MNHEY, CDR2 SVGEGT. V was pared by 2 bases and J by 6 bases, with 13 bases between. Here the CDR3 reads CASSYPMRIDGYTF. Here the CDR3 DNA reads TGTGCCAGCAGTTACCCCATGAGGATTGATGGCTACACCTTC.

The rearrangement joins TRBV7-8 to TRBJ1-1; no firm D call. Trimming stripped 3 bases from V and 1 base from J, with 21 bases between. In germline, CDR1 is SGHVS, CDR2 FQNEAQ. The CDR3 spans 18 residues. Here the CDR3 reads CASSFGRDPFKRNTEAFF. DNA of the CDR3: TGTGCCAGCAGCTTCGGACGGGATCCCTTTAAAAGGAACACTGAAGCTTTCTTT.

The V and J genes are TRBV6-5 and TRBJ1-2; D may be TRBD1 (6 bases). This CDR3 has 12 residues. The V end was cut by 7 bases, the J end by 8 bases, with 14 bases between. CDR1 is MNHEY, CDR2 SVGAGI, per germline. This CDR3 reads CASTQGRDGYTF. The CDR3 nucleotides are TGTGCCAGCACCCAGGGGCGCGACGGCTACACCTTC.

The gene calls are TRBV10-1 and TRBJ2-6; TRBD1 agrees at 7 bases. There are 21 residues in the CDR3. The V gene's germline CDR1 is WNHNN and CDR2 SYGVQD (reference sequence). V lost 0 bases and J lost 0; bases outside the gene matches: 14. This CDR3 reads CASSESILTGTVDSGANVLTF. CDR3 bases: TGCGCCAGCAGTGAGTCTATCCTTACCGGGACAGTTGACTCTGGGGCCAACGTCCTGACTTTC.

Here the CDR3 reads CASSETTGGETQYF. The CDR3 bases are TGTGCCAGCAGCGAAACAACAGGGGGGGAGACCCAGTACTTC. The V and J genes are TRBV9 and TRBJ2-5, with 8 positions matching TRBD1. Per the germline V gene, CDR1 is SGDLS and CDR2 is YYNGEE. This CDR3 is 14 amino acids long. V gave up 3 bases and J gave up 5 bases; unmatched junction bases: 6. Drawing the rest from reference TRBV9 and TRBJ2-5, the complete variable domain is DSGVTQTPKHLITATGQRVTLRCSPRSGDLSVYWYQQSLDQGLQFLIQYYNGEERAKGNILERFSAQQFPDLHSELNLSSLELGDSALYFCASSETTGGETQYFGPGTRLLVL.

The sample holds one count of this clone. This chain connects TRBV9 to TRBJ2-3, with a weak D call TRBD2 (7 bases). The germline gives CDR1 SGDLS, CDR2 YYNGEE. The CDR3 spans 16 residues. V was pared by 0 bases and J by 3 bases, with 14 bases between. Written as DNA, the CDR3 is TGTGCCAGCAGCGTAGGTCGGGGAGGGGGAACAGATACGCAGTATTTT. It is translated as CASSVGRGGGTDTQYF. Supplemented by reference TRBV9 and TRBJ2-3, the full variable domain reads DSGVTQTPKHLITATGQRVTLRCSPRSGDLSVYWYQQSLDQGLQFLIQYYNGEERAKGNILERFSAQQFPDLHSELNLSSLELGDSALYFCASSVGRGGGTDTQYFGPGTRLTVL.